This TCR beta chain was recorded in a study of sequential checkpoint blockade in melanoma. Treatment given: randomized to nivolumab then ipilimumab (arm A) or the reverse (arm B). The protocol was immunoSEQ multiplex PCR, while the TCRdb copy is restricted to in-frame clones and leaves out a portion. Of 170 or so clones in the sample, just under 20% were seen once. The CDR3 contains 15 residues. CDR1 SGHDN and CDR2 FVKESK come from the germline V gene. V shed 5 bases and J 3 bases; nucleotides not matched to a gene: 5. This clonotype originated in a human donor with melanoma. The chain couples TRBV14 to TRBJ1-4; 8 bases match TRBD1. The sample here was tumor tissue (inferred from file names), taken from a patient given nivolumab and ipilimumab in sequence. DNA of the CDR3: TGTGCCAGCAGCAAACCGGGACAGGCTAATGAAAAACTGTTTTTT. Amino acids: CASSKPGQANEKLFF.